A single count supports the clone carrying this T cell receptor beta chain. Other nucleotide sequences from this sample produce the same CDR3. Conventional CD4+ T cells were sorted from blood as CD25-low CD127-high cells. The table came from immunoSEQ multiplex PCR; TCRdb's copy has only in-frame clones and leaves some out. The table has 40,000 to 55,000 clones, 80% to 90% seen once; the top ten hold about 0.53%. The sample belongs to a study of regulatory and conventional T cells in RAG deficiency. V was pared by 1 base and J by 1 base, with 7 bases between. The CDR3 runs 14 residues. The germline gives CDR1 LNHNV, CDR2 YYDKDF (reference sequence). A further study also used this sample, focusing on regulatory T cells. Turning to that study: The PCR used 52 TRBV and 13 TRBJ primers.

V is TRBV15 and J is TRBJ1-2; D uncertain. Sequencing was performed on CD4+ effector T cells sorted from blood. This clonotype was obtained from a human donor in good health. The CDR3 DNA reads as TGTGCCACCAGCAGAGGTGACGGTAACTATGGCTACACCTTC. It codes for CATSRGDGNYGYTF.